This TCR beta chain is from a study of Graves' ophthalmopathy and Graves' hyperthyroidism. Across the whole study: Peripheral blood was gathered at first diagnosis, ahead of any treatment whatsoever.

The length of the CDR3 is 13 residues. Germline V gives CDR1 SGHTA, CDR2 FQGTGA. The J segment lost 3 bases and the V segment lost 11 bases, leaving 9 bases of the junction unmatched. Findings of the study overall: Sensitivity reached 85% to 90% and specificity 81.08% for a 13-signature model separating ophthalmopathy from stable hyperthyroidism. Progression of ophthalmopathy was predicted by the model with less than 71% sensitivity and roughly 78% specificity. Also, most clonotypes expanded in the thyroid above 0.001 frequency appeared in blood.

This clonotype has a count of ten or more. No antigen is known for it. RNA transcripts were the template, and TCR beta CDR3 regions were amplified from them. HTBI primers served in a first-round RT-PCR, which a second-round multiplex PCR followed. Each CDR3 protein gets one entry after TCRdb re-called the multiplex PCR reads with MiXCR. This sample has about half a million distinct CDR3 sequences, with around an eighth found just once. This rearrangement joins TRBV7-3 to TRBJ1-1; 7 bases map to TRBD1. Sequenced input: blood. The receptor was derived from a woman younger than 45 with Graves' ophthalmopathy. The CDR3 sequence is CAPQGGSHTEAFF. The CDR3 coding sequence is TGTGCCCCCCAGGGGGGCAGCCACACTGAAGCTTTCTTT.